The TCR beta chain described here comes from a study of shared clonotypes between healthy human individuals. Libraries were prepared by immunoSEQ multiplex PCR; TCRdb keeps only in-frame clonotypes and omits some of them. The sample lists 950,000 to 1,300,000 clones, about 75% occurring once. This receptor was obtained from a man between 18 and 29 years old in good health. Input material: memory CD4+ T cells sorted from blood. The subset here: CD45RA-negative fraction.

CDR3 sequence: CASSEGDYGYTF. The CDR3 DNA sequence: TGCGCCAGCAGTGAGGGTGACTATGGCTACACCTTC. This chain joins TRBV10-2 and TRBJ1-2; unclear D gene. With 2 bases removed from V and 3 bases from J, the gap between germline ends came to 4 bases. The CDR3 length is 12 residues. The V gene's germline CDR1 is WSHSY and CDR2 SAAADI.